This T cell receptor (beta chain) was found in a study of shared clonotypes between healthy human individuals. Study background: Used for every donor were three CD4 naive, three CD4 memory, two CD8 naive and one CD8 memory plate. Whole-study findings and limits: The authors expected sequencing depth to affect clonotype sharing among donors.

CD8 cells classed as naive were CD45RO-negative and positively selected for CCR7, excluding terminally differentiated effector memory CD45RA+ cells. All of the donors resided in Nashville, Tennessee, and each was a Caucasian adult. CDR3 length equals 17 residues. CDR1 is LNHDA, CDR2 SQIVND, per germline (reference sequence). V shed 5 bases and J shed 4 bases, with 21 bases lying between them. In the case of this clone: The antigen remains undetermined.

Libraries were prepared by immunoSEQ multiplex PCR; TCRdb keeps only in-frame clonotypes and omits some of them. Here the sample spans about 2.1 million clones, 90% to 95% being singletons. The J gene is TRBJ2-1, the V gene TRBV19; D may match TRBD1 or TRBD2 (6 bases each). Specimen: naive CD8+ T cells from PBMCs. This TCR derives from a man aged 18 to 29 in good health. Some clones in this sample may be carry-over from other donors' samples. CDR3 sequence reads: CASSPRGAGIYYNEQFF. The CDR3 nucleotides are TGTGCCAGTAGTCCCAGGGGAGCGGGTATCTATTACAATGAGCAGTTCTTC.